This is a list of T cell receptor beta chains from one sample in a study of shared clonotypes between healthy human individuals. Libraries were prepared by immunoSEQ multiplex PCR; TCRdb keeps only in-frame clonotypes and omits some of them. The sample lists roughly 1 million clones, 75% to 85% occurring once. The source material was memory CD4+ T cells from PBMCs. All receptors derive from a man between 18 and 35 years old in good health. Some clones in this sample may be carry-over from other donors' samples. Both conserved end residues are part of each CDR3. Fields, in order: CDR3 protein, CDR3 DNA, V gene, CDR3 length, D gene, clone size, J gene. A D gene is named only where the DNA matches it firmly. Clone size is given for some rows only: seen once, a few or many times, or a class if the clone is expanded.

CASSLWGQGRREAFF	TGTGCCAGCAGTTTATGGGGGCAGGGCCGACGCGAAGCTTTCTTT	TRBV27	15	NA	NA	TRBJ1-1
CATQRTSGYQETQYF	TGTGCCACCCAGAGGACTAGCGGTTACCAAGAGACCCAGTACTTC	TRBV28	15	TRBD2	NA	TRBJ2-5
CSVGLAGQDSYNEQFF	TGCAGCGTTGGCCTAGCGGGCCAAGATAGCTACAATGAGCAGTTCTTC	TRBV29-1	16	TRBD2	NA	TRBJ2-1
CAWSTSVGGYTF	TGTGCCTGGAGTACCTCGGTCGGTGGCTACACCTTC	TRBV30	12	NA	few	TRBJ1-2
CASSFGYRTTEAFF	TGTGCCAGCAGCTTCGGGTACAGGACCACTGAAGCTTTCTTT	TRBV7-2	14	NA	NA	TRBJ1-1
CASSLVKRGRIQPQHF	TGTGCCAGCAGCTTAGTTAAGAGGGGCCGCATTCAGCCCCAGCATTTT	TRBV11-3	16	NA	NA	TRBJ1-5
CASGLTGSQETQYF	TGTGCCAGCGGGCTGACAGGGAGCCAAGAGACCCAGTACTTC	TRBV25-1	14	TRBD1	NA	TRBJ2-5
CASSDGLAGAQYF	TGTGCCAGCAGCGACGGACTAGCGGGAGCCCAGTACTTC	TRBV2	13	TRBD2	NA	TRBJ2-5
CASRTTNTGELFF	TGTGCCAGCAGAACCACCAACACCGGGGAGCTGTTTTTT	TRBV6-6	13	NA	NA	TRBJ2-2
CASLTSAQGRRSTEAFF	TGTGCCAGCCTCACGTCGGCACAGGGCAGAAGGAGCACTGAAGCTTTCTTT	TRBV28	17	NA	NA	TRBJ1-1
CASSLERWRAGNEQFF	TGTGCCAGCAGCTTAGAGCGCTGGAGGGCGGGCAATGAGCAGTTCTTC	TRBV11-3	16	NA	NA	TRBJ2-1
CASSLEQSTQYF	TGCGCCAGCAGCTTGGAGCAATCTACGCAGTATTTT	TRBV5-1	12	NA	NA	TRBJ2-3
CASSSRGGQISSGANVLTF	TGCGCCAGCAGCTCGCGCGGGGGGCAAATAAGCTCTGGGGCCAACGTCCTGACTTTC	TRBV4-3	19	TRBD2	NA	TRBJ2-6
CASFGGTGFRNIQYF	TGTGCCAGCTTCGGCGGCACGGGCTTTCGAAACATTCAGTACTTC	TRBV2	15	NA	NA	TRBJ2-4
CASSLPNPGQGNGYTF	TGTGCCAGCAGTTTGCCCAACCCGGGACAGGGGAATGGCTACACCTTC	TRBV28	16	TRBD1	NA	TRBJ1-2
CASSLAVGSLGETQYF	TGCGCCAGCAGCTTGGCGGTCGGGAGTTTGGGAGAGACCCAGTACTTC	TRBV5-1	16	NA	NA	TRBJ2-5
CASSPRDSGDNEQFF	TGTGCCAGCAGCCCGCGGGACAGTGGGGACAATGAGCAGTTCTTC	TRBV11-3	15	NA	NA	TRBJ2-1
CASSPQGFPSYEQYF	TGTGCCAGCAGTCCCCAGGGCTTTCCCTCCTACGAGCAGTACTTC	TRBV28	15	NA	NA	TRBJ2-7
CARSGGPYNEQFF	TGTGCCAGGTCGGGAGGCCCATACAATGAGCAGTTCTTC	TRBV30	13	TRBD2	NA	TRBJ2-1
CASSTRTGGEDTEAFF	TGTGCCAGCAGCACCCGTACAGGGGGCGAGGATACTGAAGCTTTCTTT	TRBV9	16	TRBD1	NA	TRBJ1-1
CASSLTGTTGAFF	TGCGCCAGCAGCCTGACAGGCACCACGGGAGCTTTCTTT	TRBV4-1	13	NA	NA	TRBJ1-1
CATSSPNPVTGTEKLFF	TGTGCCACCAGCTCCCCCAACCCAGTTACAGGGACCGAAAAACTGTTTTTT	TRBV15	17	NA	NA	TRBJ1-4
CASSANRGVNTEAFF	TGTGCCAGCAGCGCCAACAGGGGGGTGAACACTGAAGCTTTCTTT	TRBV13	15	TRBD1	NA	TRBJ1-1
CASSVGPEGQETQYF	TGTGCCAGCAGCGTAGGACCGGAGGGTCAAGAGACCCAGTACTTC	TRBV9	15	NA	NA	TRBJ2-5
CASSLKGLAGSSEQYF	TGTGCCAGCAGCTTAAAGGGTCTAGCGGGAAGCTCCGAGCAGTACTTC	TRBV7-3	16	TRBD2	NA	TRBJ2-7
CASRAPGGHNEQFF	TGTGCCAGCAGAGCTCCAGGAGGCCACAATGAGCAGTTCTTC	TRBV28	14	NA	NA	TRBJ2-1
CASSLPDLAAFF	TGCGCCAGCAGCCTCCCTGACTTAGCAGCTTTCTTT	TRBV5-1	12	NA	NA	TRBJ1-1
CASADRNNYGYTF	TGTGCCAGCGCAGACAGAAATAACTATGGCTACACCTTC	TRBV28	13	NA	NA	TRBJ1-2
CASSSRIAGMTGELFF	TGTGCCAGCAGCTCCCGTATAGCGGGGATGACCGGGGAGCTGTTTTTT	TRBV5-4	16	TRBD2	NA	TRBJ2-2
CSASLGVARMDTQYF	TGCAGCGCCTCCCTAGGGGTTGCCCGGATGGATACGCAGTATTTT	TRBV29-1	15	NA	NA	TRBJ2-3
CASSVLGEGYTF	TGTGCCAGCAGCGTCCTAGGGGAGGGCTACACCTTC	TRBV9	12	NA	NA	TRBJ1-2
CASSLQTRGETQYF	TGTGCCAGCAGCTTGCAAACTAGGGGAGAGACCCAGTACTTC	TRBV7-9	14	NA	NA	TRBJ2-5
CASSPAGGSDTQYF	TGTGCCAGCAGCCCAGCGGGAGGGTCAGATACGCAGTATTTT	TRBV5-4	14	TRBD2	NA	TRBJ2-3
CASSSRDDSYEQYF	TGTGCCAGCAGTTCCCGGGACGACTCCTACGAGCAGTACTTC	TRBV6-6	14	NA	NA	TRBJ2-7
CASRSQGTGRGYF	TGCGCCAGCAGGTCACAGGGGACGGGCCGGGGATACTTC	TRBV5-1	13	TRBD1	NA	TRBJ2-5
CALSPERETEAFF	TGTGCCCTCTCACCTGAGAGGGAGACTGAAGCTTTCTTT	TRBV30	13	NA	NA	TRBJ1-1
CSALGDGGVEQYF	TGCAGCGCCCTGGGGGACGGGGGCGTGGAGCAGTACTTC	TRBV29-1	13	NA	once	TRBJ2-7
CASSMQGGWETQYF	TGTGCCAGTAGTATGCAGGGAGGGTGGGAGACCCAGTACTTC	TRBV19	14	TRBD2	few	TRBJ2-5
CARSPGIGGTQGEQYF	TGTGCCAGAAGCCCTGGTATTGGCGGGACCCAGGGCGAGCAGTACTTC	TRBV7-5	16	NA	NA	TRBJ2-7
CASSLGGGGETQYF	TGTGCCAGCAGCCTGGGGGGGGGAGGGGAGACCCAGTACTTC	TRBV6-5	14	TRBD2	once	TRBJ2-5
CASRFRLDSYNEQFF	TGTGCCAGCAGGTTCAGACTAGATAGCTACAATGAGCAGTTCTTC	TRBV5-4	15	NA	NA	TRBJ2-1
CASSQDVGRAADTQYF	TGCGCCAGCAGCCAAGATGTCGGACGGGCCGCAGATACGCAGTATTTT	TRBV4-3	16	NA	NA	TRBJ2-3
CASSLPSGAYNEQFF	TGCGCCAGCAGCTTGCCCAGCGGGGCCTACAATGAGCAGTTCTTC	TRBV5-1	15	TRBD2	NA	TRBJ2-1
CATSRPGTSGRRAYNEQFF	TGTGCCACCAGCAGACCCGGGACTAGCGGGAGACGGGCCTACAATGAGCAGTTCTTC	TRBV15	19	TRBD2	once	TRBJ2-1
CAISESRAASYEQYF	TGTGCCATCAGTGAGTCCAGGGCAGCCTCCTACGAGCAGTACTTC	TRBV10-3	15	NA	NA	TRBJ2-7
CASRESARELFF	TGTGCCAGCAGAGAATCTGCCCGGGAGCTGTTTTTT	TRBV28	12	NA	NA	TRBJ2-2
CASSESGHSPLHF	TGTGCCAGCAGTGAATCGGGGCATTCACCCCTCCACTTT	TRBV25-1	13	NA	NA	TRBJ1-6
CASSLVAQETQYF	TGTGCCAGCTCCTTGGTAGCCCAAGAGACCCAGTACTTC	TRBV6-6	13	NA	NA	TRBJ2-5
CASSLLSAGDTYEQYF	TGTGCCAGCAGCCTCCTATCGGCAGGGGACACCTACGAGCAGTACTTC	TRBV14	16	NA	NA	TRBJ2-7
CASSYRRGGFTDTQYF	TGTGCCAGCAGTTACAGGCGGGGGGGGTTCACAGATACGCAGTATTTT	TRBV6-6	16	TRBD2	NA	TRBJ2-3
CASSQDSDSPGYNEQFF	TGTGCCAGCAGCCAAGATAGCGACTCCCCTGGGTACAATGAGCAGTTCTTC	TRBV14	17	NA	NA	TRBJ2-1
CASSARGDQPQHF	TGTGCCAGCAGCGCCAGGGGGGATCAGCCCCAGCATTTT	TRBV7-8	13	TRBD1	NA	TRBJ1-5